This T cell receptor beta chain was recorded in a study of monozygotic twins with inflammatory bowel disease. TCRdb reprocessed the 5' RACE reads and reports one entry per CDR3 protein, with no DNA. Found here are over 100,000 distinct CDR3 sequences; the top ten clones hold 9.5% to 15%. Germline lookup yields CDR1 MNHEY and CDR2 SMNVEV (reference sequence). CDR3 length: 12 residues. The sequencing input was blood. The rearrangement joins TRBV27 to TRBJ2-2. The receptor comes from a human donor with ulcerative colitis or Crohn's disease, or a healthy co-twin of an affected twin (not recorded which). This CDR3 is CASSQIIGELFF.